These 25 T cell receptor beta chains came from one sample sequenced in a study of Ad26.COV2.S vaccination and SARS-CoV-2 variants. Data came from immunoSEQ multiplex PCR; TCRdb stores just in-frame clones and leaves some out. Here the sample spans about 350,000 clones, about 85% being singletons. Regarding treatment: roughly 20 received Ad26.COV2.S at low or high dose, single or two shots; several received placebo; per-sample allocation not given. On day 63 after the first injection, vaccine and placebo recipients gave samples. The material sequenced was peripheral blood, taken in a trial of Ad26.COV2.S vaccine versus placebo. These receptors were collected from a person aged 18 to 65 who received the Ad26.COV2.S COVID-19 vaccine or a placebo.

The chain joins TRBV29-1 to TRBJ1-2; 10 nucleotides align to TRBD1. V shed 7 bases and J 3 bases; nucleotides not matched to a gene: 11. This CDR3 has 15 amino acids. Germline V gene sequence: CDR1 SQVTM, CDR2 ANQGSEA. CDR3 sequence (DNA): TGCAGCGACACATCTACCGGGACAGGGGACTATGGCTACACCTTC. Amino acids: CSDTSTGTGDYGYTF. Looking up the rest from reference TRBV29-1 and TRBJ1-2 gives the full variable domain: SAVISQKPSRDICQRGTSLTIQCQVDSQVTMMFWYRQQPGQSLTLIATANQGSEATYESGFVIDKFPISRPNLTFSTLTVSNMSPEDSSIYLCSDTSTGTGDYGYTFGSGTRLTVV.

The chain links TRBV3-1 (or the pseudogene TRBV3-2) to TRBJ2-6, with D perhaps TRBD1 (5 bases). Germline CDR1 LGHDT, CDR2 YNNKEL (reference sequence). The ends were cut back, 1 base at V and 2 bases at J, with 6 bases in the middle. This CDR3 is 15 amino acids long. The CDR3 sequence is CASSQVGAGANVLTF. For the CDR3, the DNA is TGTGCCAGCAGCCAAGTAGGGGCTGGGGCCAACGTCCTGACTTTC.

This chain uses TRBV27 with TRBJ2-1, with D tentatively TRBD1 (5 bases). Trimming removed 1 base from V and 2 bases from J, with 15 bases in between. The CDR3 is 17 residues long. Germline V gives CDR1 MNHEY, CDR2 SMNVEV (reference sequence). The CDR3 is CASSLLIRQGTYNEQFF. CDR3 coding DNA: TGTGCCAGCAGTTTATTGATAAGGCAGGGAACCTACAATGAGCAGTTCTTC.

This chain joins TRBV6-6 and TRBJ2-7; D gene unclear. CDR3 length: 12 amino acids. Trimming pared 6 bases from V and 2 bases from J, leaving 8 bases between. Germline values: CDR1 MNHNY, CDR2 SVGAGI (reference sequence). Written as DNA, the CDR3 is TGTGCCAGCAGCCCAACCCCCTACGAGCAGTACTTC. Amino acids: CASSPTPYEQYF.

CDR3 sequence: CASSDRRVGTGELFF. CDR3 coding DNA: TGTGCCAGCAGTGACCGGAGGGTTGGCACCGGGGAGCTGTTTTTT. The rearrangement uses TRBV6-4 and TRBJ2-2, with D perhaps TRBD2 (6 bases). This CDR3 spans 15 amino acids. V was trimmed by 2 bases and J by 4 bases, leaving 11 bases between them. Germline CDR1 is MRHNA and CDR2 is SNTAGT.

This clone has just a few counts. The rearrangement uses TRBV12-3 or TRBV12-4 and TRBJ1-1, with D perhaps TRBD1 (5 bases). The ends were cut back, 4 bases at V and 4 bases at J, with 10 bases in the middle. CDR3 length equals 13 residues. The CDR3 region is CASSYGGGTEAFF. Here the CDR3 DNA reads TGTGCCAGCAGTTACGGGGGAGGCACTGAAGCTTTCTTT.

This clone has a single count. This chain uses TRBV30 with TRBJ2-1; 7 bases fit TRBD2. Germline loops: CDR1 GTSNPN, CDR2 SVGIG (reference sequence). Unmatched junction bases numbered 7, after V lost 4 bases and J lost 1 base. This CDR3 contains 15 residues. In DNA form, the CDR3 reads TGTGCCTGGACCCGCCGCGGGAGTTCCTACAATGAGCAGTTCTTC. It translates to CAWTRRGSSYNEQFF.

This chain connects TRBV11-2 to TRBJ2-4, with D perhaps matching TRBD1 (6 bases). The CDR3 is made up of 19 amino acids. Germline loops: CDR1 SGHAT, CDR2 FQNNGV. Between the trimmed V and J ends, which lost 0 bases and 2 bases, there was a span of 20 bases. The CDR3 DNA reads TGTGCCAGCAGCTTAGAGAGAAGGACAGCCCTTTTTTCCAAAAACATTCAGTACTTC. Translating it yields CASSLERRTALFSKNIQYF.

V usage is TRBV29-1 and J usage is TRBJ2-3; 9 bases are a match to TRBD2. V dropped 7 bases and J dropped 2; count of bases not matched to a gene: 1. CDR1 is SQVTM and CDR2 is ANQGSEA in the germline V gene. The CDR3 has 12 residues. CDR3 residues: CSASGVTDTQYF. As DNA, the CDR3 is TGCAGCGCTAGCGGGGTCACAGATACGCAGTATTTT.

The chain is built from TRBV15 and TRBJ1-6; weak D call: TRBD1 (6 bases). The V end lost 4 bases, the J end lost 6 bases, and 16 bases lay between the germline ends. The CDR3 sequence is 16 residues long. From germline, CDR1 is LNHNV and CDR2 YYDKDF (reference sequence). CDR3 loop: CATSNGGLGGNSPLHF. DNA of the CDR3: TGTGCCACCAGCAATGGGGGGCTCGGTGGTAATTCACCCCTCCACTTT.

The chain carries TRBV10-1 and TRBJ1-2; 9 nucleotides align to TRBD1. CDR1 WNHNN and CDR2 SYGVQD come from the germline V gene (reference sequence). The CDR3 has 15 amino acids. J was trimmed by 5 bases and V by 4 bases; bases with no gene match: 8. DNA of the CDR3: TGCGCCAGCAGTGGGGCGGACAGGGGAAGTTATGGCTACACCTTC. This encodes CASSGADRGSYGYTF.

The genes are TRBV10-3 and TRBJ1-1; TRBD1 matches 7 bases. J lost 6 bases, V lost 6 bases, and 4 bases had no gene match. CDR1 is ENHRY, CDR2 SYGVKD, per germline. This CDR3 has 12 amino acids. CDR3 residues: CAISGQGAEAFF. Written as DNA, the CDR3 is TGTGCCATCAGCGGCCAGGGGGCTGAAGCTTTCTTT.

V usage is TRBV18 and J usage is TRBJ1-1; D remains unclear. V gave up 2 bases and J gave up 1 base, with 2 bases separating them. CDR3 length: 12 residues. The germline V gene encodes CDR1 KGHSH and CDR2 LQKENI. CDR3 residues: CASSPRNTEAFF. In DNA form, the CDR3 reads TGTGCCAGCTCACCAAGGAACACTGAAGCTTTCTTT.

The chain carries TRBV7-9 and TRBJ2-1; no clear D. The CDR3 extends over 14 amino acids. The V end was cut by 1 base, the J end by 7 bases, with 11 bases between. Germline V gene data show CDR1 as SEHNR and CDR2 as FQNEAQ (reference sequence). The CDR3 DNA is TGTGCCAGCAGCTTAGGGGGAATGCGGAATGAGCAGTTCTTC. Translating it yields CASSLGGMRNEQFF.

The V call is TRBV6-4, the J call TRBJ2-7, with 7 bases lining up with TRBD1. V was clipped by 5 bases and J by 6 bases; unmatched bases: 7. CDR1 MRHNA and CDR2 SNTAGT come from the germline V gene. The CDR3 sequence is 13 residues long. The CDR3 spells CASSRRTGAEQYF. The DNA for the CDR3 is TGTGCCAGCAGTCGACGAACAGGGGCCGAGCAGTACTTC.

The chain has TRBV21-1 and TRBJ2-7. TRBV21-1 is a documented pseudogene. The CDR3 totals 16 residues. The CDR3 protein is CASSRVGTIGSYEQYF. CDR3 in DNA: TGTGCCAGCAGCAGGGTCGGCACAATTGGGTCCTACGAGCAGTACTTC.

This chain links TRBV5-1 with TRBJ2-1; D tentatively reads TRBD1 or TRBD2 (5 bases each). The CDR3 contains 17 residues. V lost 0 bases and J 0 bases, leaving 13 bases between the germline ends. Per the germline V gene, CDR1 is SGHRS and CDR2 is YFSETQ. Here the CDR3 reads CASSLEVGANSYNEQFF. The CDR3 DNA is TGCGCCAGCAGCTTGGAGGTCGGGGCCAACTCCTACAATGAGCAGTTCTTC.

This sequence joins TRBV5-4 and TRBJ2-7; the D gene is possibly TRBD1 (6 bases). Trimming removed 4 bases at V and 1 base at J, with 9 bases between. Germline V lookup: CDR1 SGHNT, CDR2 YYREEE (reference sequence). CDR3 length equals 13 residues. Here the CDR3 reads CASSPGHSYEQYF. The CDR3 DNA reads TGTGCCAGCAGCCCGGGACATTCCTACGAGCAGTACTTC.

The V gene is TRBV7-8, the J gene TRBJ2-3, with 9 bases identical to TRBD1. The CDR3 covers 17 residues. Germline loops: CDR1 SGHVS, CDR2 FQNEAQ. V was clipped by 0 bases and J by 3 bases; unmatched bases: 7. The CDR3 DNA reads TGTGCCAGCAGCTTAGCAAGGACAGGGGAAGGAACAGATACGCAGTATTTT. It is translated as CASSLARTGEGTDTQYF. The whole variable domain, remainder taken from reference TRBV7-8 and TRBJ2-3, is GAGVSQSPRYKVAKRGQDVALRCDPISGHVSLFWYQQALGQGPEFLTYFQNEAQLDKSGLPSDRFFAERPEGSVSTLKIQRTQQEDSAVYLCASSLARTGEGTDTQYFGPGTRLTVL.

V gene TRBV7-2 combines with J gene TRBJ1-4, with 11 bases matching TRBD1. Germline V CDR1 and CDR2: SGHTA, FQGNSA. This CDR3 spans 14 amino acids. The ends lost 5 bases at V and 10 bases at J; junction bases unmatched: 6. The CDR3 loop reads CASSRDRGEVKLFF. CDR3 coding DNA: TGTGCCAGCAGCCGGGACAGGGGGGAAGTAAAACTGTTTTTT.

This chain uses TRBV11-2 with TRBJ2-7, with 8 bases lining up with TRBD1. Germline V CDR1 and CDR2: SGHAT, FQNNGV. The junction had 9 bases not matched to a gene; V was cut back by 6 bases and J by 2 bases. The CDR3 spans 15 residues. The CDR3 loop reads CASSRQGTSAYEQYF. As DNA, the CDR3 is TGTGCCAGCAGTCGACAGGGGACGTCGGCCTACGAGCAGTACTTC. The variable domain in full, with the rest retrieved from reference TRBV11-2 and TRBJ2-7, is EAGVAQSPRYKIIEKRQSVAFWCNPISGHATLYWYQQILGQGPKLLIQFQNNGVVDDSQLPKDRFSAERLKGVDSTLKIQPAKLEDSAVYLCASSRQGTSAYEQYFGPGTRLTVT.

The rearrangement uses TRBV7-2 and TRBJ1-2, with D possibly TRBD1 on 6 matching bases. Trimming cost V 5 bases and J 8 bases, with 15 bases left between them. The CDR3 is 13 amino acids. Germline values: CDR1 SGHTA, CDR2 FQGNSA. For the CDR3, the DNA is TGTGCCAGCAGCGGAGGGGGAGGGAACGGCTACACCTTC. Protein: CASSGGGGNGYTF.

The chain links TRBV6-2 or TRBV6-3 to TRBJ2-7; TRBD2 matches at 11 bases. Germline lookup yields CDR1 MNHEY and CDR2 SVGEGT. The trim removed 2 bases at V and 3 bases at J, leaving 6 bases unmatched. The CDR3 sequence is 16 residues long. This CDR3 is CASSYAGTSGYYEQYF. The CDR3, as DNA: TGTGCCAGCAGTTACGCCGGGACTAGCGGTTACTACGAGCAGTACTTC.

The chain recombines TRBV7-2 with TRBJ2-7; no reliable D call. This CDR3 region has 15 residues. Trimming removed 5 bases from V and 1 base from J, with 15 bases in between. Germline V CDR1 and CDR2: SGHTA, FQGNSA. The CDR3 is CASSHPPDESYEQYF. CDR3 sequence (DNA): TGTGCCAGCAGCCACCCCCCGGACGAATCCTACGAGCAGTACTTC.

The V and J genes are TRBV19 and TRBJ2-6; TRBD1 or TRBD2 may be the D gene (5 bases each). Germline CDR1 is LNHDA and CDR2 is SQIVND (reference sequence). V dropped 6 bases and J dropped 1 base, with 13 bases sitting between them. The CDR3 extends over 16 amino acids. The DNA of the CDR3 is TGTGCCAGTAGCCGGGGCCCCGGATCTGGGGCCAACGTCCTGACTTTC. Amino acid sequence: CASSRGPGSGANVLTF.